Each of the 8 T cell receptor beta chains below was sequenced from the same sample in a study of identical twins. TCRdb re-analysed the 5' RACE reads in MiXCR, keeping a single row per CDR3 protein. Of approximately 550,000 distinct CDR3 sequences listed, about a fifth are singletons. These sequences were also reported in another study, on yellow fever vaccine responses in identical twins.

Sequencing input: CD4+ T cells sorted from blood. These receptor sequences come from a woman younger than 30 in good health.

The rearrangement uses TRBV24-1 and TRBJ2-7; the match to TRBD2 covers 11 bases. CDR3 size: 17 residues. Germline CDR1 and CDR2: KGHDR and SFDVKD. The V gene end was trimmed by 2 bases and the J gene end by 4 bases; junction bases not matched to a gene: 9. The CDR3 nucleotides are TGTGCCACCAGTGATTCACCCGGGGGGACTAGCGGATACGAGCAGTACTTC. Residues: CATSDSPGGTSGYEQYF.

The genes are TRBV6-1 and TRBJ1-5; D ambiguous. Looked up from germline, CDR1 is MNHNS and CDR2 is SASEGT. With 1 base removed from V and 6 bases from J, the gap between germline ends came to 10 bases. The CDR3 extends over 14 amino acids. The CDR3 sequence: CASSEDNLGQPQHF. CDR3 DNA: TGTGCCAGCAGTGAAGACAATCTCGGTCAGCCCCAGCATTTT.

This clonotype was seen only a few times. The chain employs TRBV24-1 and TRBJ2-1, with TRBD2 matching 13 bases. This CDR3 contains 16 residues. The germline CDR1 and CDR2 sequences are KGHDR and SFDVKD. The junction had 6 bases not matched to a gene; V was cut back by 4 bases and J by 7 bases. The CDR3 DNA reads TGTGCCACCAGTGACTGGACTAGCGGGAGTGGAAATGAGCAGTTCTTC. This gives the protein CATSDWTSGSGNEQFF.

There are a few counts of this clonotype. This CDR3 reads CASRTWGGRGRNEQFF. CDR3 in DNA: TGTGCCAGCAGAACATGGGGCGGGAGAGGTCGCAATGAGCAGTTCTTC. The chain is built from TRBV11-2 and TRBJ2-1, with 7 bases that match TRBD2. The CDR3 is made up of 16 amino acids. V was clipped by 6 bases and J by 6 bases; unmatched bases: 14. Germline V gives CDR1 SGHAT, CDR2 FQNNGV.

V is TRBV20-1 and J is TRBJ2-3; D is undetermined. This CDR3 contains 15 residues. V was clipped by 3 bases and J by 0 bases, with 13 bases between them. Germline assignment: CDR1 DFQATT and CDR2 SNEGSKA (reference sequence). As DNA, the CDR3 is TGCAGTGCTAGCTCCAGAGATCCTAGCACAGATACGCAGTATTTT. It translates to CSASSRDPSTDTQYF.

The V call is TRBV19, the J call TRBJ1-1; D may be TRBD1 (6 bases). This CDR3 comprises 12 residues. Germline V gene data show CDR1 as LNHDA and CDR2 as SQIVND (reference sequence). V dropped 2 bases and J dropped 11 bases, with 12 bases sitting between them. The CDR3 bases are TGTGCCAGTAGTATACTCAGGGGTGAGGCTTTCTTT. Encoded protein: CASSILRGEAFF.

This clonotype was found a few times. The V and J genes are TRBV2 and TRBJ1-1, with 7 bases aligning to TRBD1. Germline values: CDR1 SNHLY, CDR2 FYNNEI. Trimming took 3 bases from V and 2 from J; bases not matched to a gene: 3. The CDR3 is 14 residues long. Written as DNA, the CDR3 is TGTGCCAGCAGTGACCGAGGGGGCAACACTGAAGCTTTCTTT. It translates to CASSDRGGNTEAFF.

The V call is TRBV15, the J call TRBJ1-5, with D hard to call. Per the germline V gene, CDR1 is LNHNV and CDR2 is YYDKDF (reference sequence). CDR3 length: 12 amino acids. V lost 1 base and J 4 bases, leaving 2 bases between the germline ends. CDR3 sequence reads: CATSRVNQPQHF. CDR3 DNA sequence: TGTGCCACCAGCAGAGTTAATCAGCCCCAGCATTTT.